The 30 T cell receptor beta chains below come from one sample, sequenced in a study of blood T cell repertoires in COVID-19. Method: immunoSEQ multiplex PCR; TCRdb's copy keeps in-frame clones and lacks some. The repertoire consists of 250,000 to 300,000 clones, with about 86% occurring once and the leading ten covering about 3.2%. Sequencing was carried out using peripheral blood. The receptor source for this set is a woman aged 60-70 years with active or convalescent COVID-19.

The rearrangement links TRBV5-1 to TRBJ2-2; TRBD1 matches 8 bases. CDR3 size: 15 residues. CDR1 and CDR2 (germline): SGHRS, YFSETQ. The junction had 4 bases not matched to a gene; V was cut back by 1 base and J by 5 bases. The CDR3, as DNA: TGCGCCAGCAGCTTGCCAGGGGGCGCGACCGGGGAGCTGTTTTTT. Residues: CASSLPGGATGELFF.

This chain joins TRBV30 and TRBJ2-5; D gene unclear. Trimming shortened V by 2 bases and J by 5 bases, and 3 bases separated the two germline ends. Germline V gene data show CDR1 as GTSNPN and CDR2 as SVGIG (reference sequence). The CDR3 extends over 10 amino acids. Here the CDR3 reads CAWSPETQYF. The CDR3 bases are TGTGCCTGGAGTCCGGAGACCCAGTACTTC. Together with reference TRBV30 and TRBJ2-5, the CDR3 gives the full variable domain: SQTIHQWPATLVQPVGSPLSLECTVEGTSNPNLYWYRQAAGRGLQLLFYSVGIGQISSEVPQNLSASRPQDRQFILSSKKLLLSDSGFYLCAWSPETQYFGPGTRLLVL.

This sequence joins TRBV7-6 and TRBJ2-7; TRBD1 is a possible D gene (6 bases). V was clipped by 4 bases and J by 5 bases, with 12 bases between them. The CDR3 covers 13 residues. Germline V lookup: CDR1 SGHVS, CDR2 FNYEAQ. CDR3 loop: CASSYDRINEQYF. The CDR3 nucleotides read TGTGCCAGCAGCTATGACAGGATTAACGAGCAGTACTTC.

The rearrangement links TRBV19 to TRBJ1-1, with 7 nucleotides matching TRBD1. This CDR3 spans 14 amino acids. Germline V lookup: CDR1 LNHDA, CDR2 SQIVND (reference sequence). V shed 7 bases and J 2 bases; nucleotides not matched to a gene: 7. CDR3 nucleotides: TGTGCCAGTACCCCCGACAGGGAAAACACTGAAGCTTTCTTT. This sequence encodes CASTPDRENTEAFF.

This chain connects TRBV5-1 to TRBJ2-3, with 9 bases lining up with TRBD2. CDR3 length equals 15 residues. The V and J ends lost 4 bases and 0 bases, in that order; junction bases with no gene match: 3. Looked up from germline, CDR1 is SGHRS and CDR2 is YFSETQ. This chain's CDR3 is CASSKTSGSTDTQYF. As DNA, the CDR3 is TGCGCCAGCAGCAAGACTAGCGGAAGCACAGATACGCAGTATTTT. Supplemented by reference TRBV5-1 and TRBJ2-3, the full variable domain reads KAGVTQTPRYLIKTRGQQVTLSCSPISGHRSVSWYQQTPGQGLQFLFEYFSETQRNKGNFPGRFSGRQFSNSRSEMNVSTLELGDSALYLCASSKTSGSTDTQYFGPGTRLTVL.

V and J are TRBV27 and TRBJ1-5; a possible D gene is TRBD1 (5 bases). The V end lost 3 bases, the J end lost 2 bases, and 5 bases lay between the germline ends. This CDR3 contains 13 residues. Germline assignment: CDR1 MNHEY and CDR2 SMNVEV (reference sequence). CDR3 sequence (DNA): TGTGCCAGCAGTTTGGGGCGCAATCAGCCCCAGCATTTT. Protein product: CASSLGRNQPQHF.

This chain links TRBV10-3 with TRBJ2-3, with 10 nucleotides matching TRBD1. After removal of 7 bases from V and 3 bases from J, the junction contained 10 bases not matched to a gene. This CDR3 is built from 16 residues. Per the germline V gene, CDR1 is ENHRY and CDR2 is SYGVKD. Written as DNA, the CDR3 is TGTGCCATCAAGAGACCGACAGGGGGCGAAACAGATACGCAGTATTTT. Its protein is CAIKRPTGGETDTQYF.

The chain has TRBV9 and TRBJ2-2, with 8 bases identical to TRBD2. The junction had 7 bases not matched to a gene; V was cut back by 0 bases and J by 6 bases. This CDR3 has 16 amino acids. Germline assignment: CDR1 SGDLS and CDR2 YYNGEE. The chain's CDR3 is CASSVEGLVSSGELFF. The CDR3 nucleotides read TGTGCCAGCAGCGTAGAGGGACTAGTTTCGTCCGGGGAGCTGTTTTTT.

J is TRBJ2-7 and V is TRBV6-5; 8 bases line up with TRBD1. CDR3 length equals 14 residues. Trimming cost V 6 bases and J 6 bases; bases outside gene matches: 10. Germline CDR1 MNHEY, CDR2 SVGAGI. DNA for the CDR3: TGTGCCAGCAGGGACAGGGAAGGCGGAGGCGAGCAGTACTTC. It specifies CASRDREGGGEQYF.

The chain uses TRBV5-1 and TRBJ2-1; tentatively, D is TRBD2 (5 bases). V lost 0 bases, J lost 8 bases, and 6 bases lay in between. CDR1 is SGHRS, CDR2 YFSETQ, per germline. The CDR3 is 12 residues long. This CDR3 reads CASSLVRDEQFF. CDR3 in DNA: TGCGCCAGCAGCTTGGTGAGGGATGAGCAGTTCTTC.

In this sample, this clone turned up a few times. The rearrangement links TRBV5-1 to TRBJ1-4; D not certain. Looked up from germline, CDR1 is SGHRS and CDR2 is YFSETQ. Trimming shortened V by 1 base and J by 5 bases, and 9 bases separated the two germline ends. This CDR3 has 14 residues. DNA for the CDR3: TGCGCCAGCAGCTTGTCGACGGAGAATGAAAAACTGTTTTTT. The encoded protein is CASSLSTENEKLFF.

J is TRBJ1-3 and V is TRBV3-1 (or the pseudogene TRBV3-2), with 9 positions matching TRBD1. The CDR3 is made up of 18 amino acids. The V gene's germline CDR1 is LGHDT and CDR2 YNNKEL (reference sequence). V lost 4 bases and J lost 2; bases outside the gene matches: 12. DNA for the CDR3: TGTGCCAGCAGCCCCTTCCAAAACAGGGGGCAAGCTGGAAACACCATATATTTT. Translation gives CASSPFQNRGQAGNTIYF.

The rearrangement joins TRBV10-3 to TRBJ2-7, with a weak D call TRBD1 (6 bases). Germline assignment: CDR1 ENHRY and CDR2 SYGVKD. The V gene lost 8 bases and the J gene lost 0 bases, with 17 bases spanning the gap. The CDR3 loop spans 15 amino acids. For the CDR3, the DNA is TGTGCCATCCTAACGTTGACAGGCCGCTCCTACGAGCAGTACTTC. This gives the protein CAILTLTGRSYEQYF.

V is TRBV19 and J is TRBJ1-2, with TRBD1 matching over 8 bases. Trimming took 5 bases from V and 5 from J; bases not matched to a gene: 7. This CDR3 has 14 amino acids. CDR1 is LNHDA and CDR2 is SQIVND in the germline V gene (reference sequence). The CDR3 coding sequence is TGTGCCAGTAGTCGTAAGGACAGGGATTATGGCTACACCTTC. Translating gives CASSRKDRDYGYTF.

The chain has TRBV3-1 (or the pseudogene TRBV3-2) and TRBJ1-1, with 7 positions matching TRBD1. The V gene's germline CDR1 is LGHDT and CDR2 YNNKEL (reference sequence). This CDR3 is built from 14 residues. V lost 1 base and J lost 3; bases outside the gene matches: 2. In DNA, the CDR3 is TGTGCCAGCAGCCAAGGGACAGGAGACACTGAAGCTTTCTTT. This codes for CASSQGTGDTEAFF.

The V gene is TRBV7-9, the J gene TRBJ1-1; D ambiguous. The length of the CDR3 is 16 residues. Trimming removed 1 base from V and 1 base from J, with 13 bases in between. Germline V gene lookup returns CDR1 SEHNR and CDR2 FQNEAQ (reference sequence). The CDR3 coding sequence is TGTGCCAGCAGCTTAGGCCACGGGGAAGGGAACACTGAAGCTTTCTTT. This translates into CASSLGHGEGNTEAFF.

CDR3 region: CASSSPSGVGGLFF. DNA for the CDR3: TGTGCCAGCAGCTCGCCTAGCGGGGTGGGTGGTCTGTTTTTT. The rearrangement joins TRBV5-4 to TRBJ2-2; TRBD2 aligns across 9 bases. In germline, CDR1 is SGHNT, CDR2 YYREEE (reference sequence). V was pared by 3 bases and J by 14 bases, with 11 bases of the junction left unmatched. This CDR3 comprises 14 residues.

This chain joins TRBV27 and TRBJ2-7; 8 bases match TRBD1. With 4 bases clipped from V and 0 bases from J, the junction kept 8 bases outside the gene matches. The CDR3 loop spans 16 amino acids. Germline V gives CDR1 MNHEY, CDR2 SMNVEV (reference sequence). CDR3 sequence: CASSSPNRGSSYEQYF. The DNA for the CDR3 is TGTGCCAGCAGTTCGCCGAACAGGGGGAGCTCCTACGAGCAGTACTTC.

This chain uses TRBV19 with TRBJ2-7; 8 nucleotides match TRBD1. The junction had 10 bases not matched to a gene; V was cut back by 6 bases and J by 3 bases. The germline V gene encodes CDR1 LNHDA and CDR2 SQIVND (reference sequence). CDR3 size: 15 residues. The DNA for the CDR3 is TGTGCCAGTAGCTTTGGGACAGGTATTCTCTACGAGCAGTACTTC. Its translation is CASSFGTGILYEQYF.

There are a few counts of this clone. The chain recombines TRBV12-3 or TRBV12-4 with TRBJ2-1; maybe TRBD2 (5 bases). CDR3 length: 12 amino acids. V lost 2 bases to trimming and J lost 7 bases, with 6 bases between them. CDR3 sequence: CASSLSGNEQFF. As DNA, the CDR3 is TGTGCCAGCAGTTTATCGGGAAATGAGCAGTTCTTC.

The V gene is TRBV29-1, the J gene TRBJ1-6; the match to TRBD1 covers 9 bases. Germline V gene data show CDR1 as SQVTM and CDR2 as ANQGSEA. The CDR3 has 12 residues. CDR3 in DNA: TGCGCGGGACAGGGCTATAATTCACCCCTCCACTTT. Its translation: CAGQGYNSPLHF. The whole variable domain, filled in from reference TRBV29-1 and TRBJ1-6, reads SAVISQKPSRDICQRGTSLTIQCQVDSQVTMMFWYRQQPGQSLTLIATANQGSEATYESGFVIDKFPISRPNLTFSTLTVSNMSPEDSSIYLCAGQGYNSPLHFGNGTRLTVT.

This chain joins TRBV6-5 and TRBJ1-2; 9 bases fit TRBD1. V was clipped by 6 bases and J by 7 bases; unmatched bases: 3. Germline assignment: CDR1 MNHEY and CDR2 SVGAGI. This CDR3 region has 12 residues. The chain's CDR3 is CASSRTGVGYTF. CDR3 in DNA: TGTGCCAGCAGCCGGACAGGGGTTGGCTACACCTTC.

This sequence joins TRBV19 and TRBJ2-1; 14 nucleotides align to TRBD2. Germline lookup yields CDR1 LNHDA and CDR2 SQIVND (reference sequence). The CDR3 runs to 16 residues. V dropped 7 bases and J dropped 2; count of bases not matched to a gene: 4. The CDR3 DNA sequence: TGTGCCAGTACCGCGGGACTAGCGGGGGCCTACAATGAGCAGTTCTTC. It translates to CASTAGLAGAYNEQFF.

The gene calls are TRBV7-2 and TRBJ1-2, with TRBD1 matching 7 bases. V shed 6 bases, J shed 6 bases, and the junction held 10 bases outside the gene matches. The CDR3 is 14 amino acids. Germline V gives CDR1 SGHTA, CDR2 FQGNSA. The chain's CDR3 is CASRAEGARNGYTF. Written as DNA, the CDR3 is TGTGCCAGCAGGGCTGAGGGGGCGAGAAATGGCTACACCTTC.

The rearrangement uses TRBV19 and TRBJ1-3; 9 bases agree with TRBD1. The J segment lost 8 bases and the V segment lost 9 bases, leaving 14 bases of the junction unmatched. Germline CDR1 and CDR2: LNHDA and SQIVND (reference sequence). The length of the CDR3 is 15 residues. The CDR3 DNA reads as TGTGCCAGCTCACAGGGGGCCCGAAGTGTGGACACCATATATTTT. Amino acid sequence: CASSQGARSVDTIYF.

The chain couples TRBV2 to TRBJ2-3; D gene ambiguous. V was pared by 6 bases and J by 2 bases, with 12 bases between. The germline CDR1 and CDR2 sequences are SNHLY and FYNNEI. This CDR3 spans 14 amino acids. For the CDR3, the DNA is TGTGCCAGCAGCCCCGAGGAAGTCACAGATACGCAGTATTTT. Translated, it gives CASSPEEVTDTQYF. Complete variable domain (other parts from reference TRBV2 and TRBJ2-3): EPEVTQTPSHQVTQMGQEVILRCVPISNHLYFYWYRQILGQKVEFLVSFYNNEISEKSEIFDDQFSVERPDGSNFTLKIRSTKLEDSAMYFCASSPEEVTDTQYFGPGTRLTVL.

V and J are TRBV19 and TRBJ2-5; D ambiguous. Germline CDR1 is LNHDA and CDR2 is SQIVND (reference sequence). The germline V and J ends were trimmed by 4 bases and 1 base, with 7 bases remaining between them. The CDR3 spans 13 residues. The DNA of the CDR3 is TGTGCCAGTAGTAGGGCAGGCCAAGAGACCCAGTACTTC. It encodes CASSRAGQETQYF.

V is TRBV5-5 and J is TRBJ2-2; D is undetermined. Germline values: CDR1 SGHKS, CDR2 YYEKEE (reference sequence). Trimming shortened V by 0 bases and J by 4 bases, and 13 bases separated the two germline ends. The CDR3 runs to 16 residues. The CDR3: CASSLEPGTRTGELFF. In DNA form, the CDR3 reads TGTGCCAGCAGCTTGGAGCCGGGTACTCGCACCGGGGAGCTGTTTTTT.

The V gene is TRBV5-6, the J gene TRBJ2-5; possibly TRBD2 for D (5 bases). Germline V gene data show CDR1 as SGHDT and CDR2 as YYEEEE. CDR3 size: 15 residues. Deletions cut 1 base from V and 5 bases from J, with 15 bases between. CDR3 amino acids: CASSLSSEGGETQYF. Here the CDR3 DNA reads TGTGCCAGCAGCTTGTCAAGCGAGGGCGGGGAGACCCAGTACTTC.

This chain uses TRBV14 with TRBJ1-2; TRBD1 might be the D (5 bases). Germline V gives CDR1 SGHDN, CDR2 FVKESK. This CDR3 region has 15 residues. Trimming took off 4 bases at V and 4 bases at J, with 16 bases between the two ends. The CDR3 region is CASSRPADSSYGYTF. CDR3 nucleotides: TGTGCCAGCAGCCGCCCAGCCGACAGTAGCTATGGCTACACCTTC.